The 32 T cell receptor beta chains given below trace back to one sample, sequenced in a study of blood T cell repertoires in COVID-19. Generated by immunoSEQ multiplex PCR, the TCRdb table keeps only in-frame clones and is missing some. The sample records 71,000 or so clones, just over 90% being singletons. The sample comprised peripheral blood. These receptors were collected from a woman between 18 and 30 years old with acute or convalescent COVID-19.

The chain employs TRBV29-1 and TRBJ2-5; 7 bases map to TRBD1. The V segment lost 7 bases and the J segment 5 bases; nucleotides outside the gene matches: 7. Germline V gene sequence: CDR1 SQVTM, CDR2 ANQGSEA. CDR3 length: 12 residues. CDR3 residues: CSGLQGRETQYF. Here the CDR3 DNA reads TGCAGCGGCCTACAGGGGCGCGAGACCCAGTACTTC.

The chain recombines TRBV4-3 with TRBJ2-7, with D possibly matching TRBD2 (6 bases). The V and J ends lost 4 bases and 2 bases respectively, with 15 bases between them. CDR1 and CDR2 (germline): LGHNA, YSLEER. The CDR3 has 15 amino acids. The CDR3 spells CASSRLRGTTYEQYF. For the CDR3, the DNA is TGCGCCAGCAGCCGGTTGCGGGGCACCACCTACGAGCAGTACTTC.

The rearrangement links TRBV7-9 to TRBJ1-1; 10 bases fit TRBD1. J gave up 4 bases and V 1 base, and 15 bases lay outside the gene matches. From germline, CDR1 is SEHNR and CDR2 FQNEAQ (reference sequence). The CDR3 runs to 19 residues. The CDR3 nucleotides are TGTGCCAGCAGCTTAGATGGAGGGACAGGGGTAATTCCAACCACTGAAGCTTTCTTT. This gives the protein CASSLDGGTGVIPTTEAFF.

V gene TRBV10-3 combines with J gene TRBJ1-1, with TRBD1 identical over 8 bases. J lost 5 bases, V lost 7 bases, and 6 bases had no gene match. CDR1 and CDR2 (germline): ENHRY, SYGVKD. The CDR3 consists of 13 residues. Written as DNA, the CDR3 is TGTGCCATCAAACAGGGGGTATGGACTGAAGCTTTCTTT. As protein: CAIKQGVWTEAFF.

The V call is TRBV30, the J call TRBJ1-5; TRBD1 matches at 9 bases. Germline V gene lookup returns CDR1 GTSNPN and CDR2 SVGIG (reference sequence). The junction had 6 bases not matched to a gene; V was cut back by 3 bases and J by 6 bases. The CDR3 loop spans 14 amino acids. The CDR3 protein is CAWSTGGAGQPQHF. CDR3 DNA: TGTGCCTGGAGCACAGGGGGCGCAGGTCAGCCCCAGCATTTT.

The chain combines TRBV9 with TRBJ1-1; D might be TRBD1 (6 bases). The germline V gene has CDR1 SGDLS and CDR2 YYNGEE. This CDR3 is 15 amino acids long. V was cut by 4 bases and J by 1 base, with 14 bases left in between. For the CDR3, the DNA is TGTGCCAGCAGCCCAATAGGGGGGGCGAACACTGAAGCTTTCTTT. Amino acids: CASSPIGGANTEAFF. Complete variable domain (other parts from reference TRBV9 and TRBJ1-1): DSGVTQTPKHLITATGQRVTLRCSPRSGDLSVYWYQQSLDQGLQFLIQYYNGEERAKGNILERFSAQQFPDLHSELNLSSLELGDSALYFCASSPIGGANTEAFFGQGTRLTVV.

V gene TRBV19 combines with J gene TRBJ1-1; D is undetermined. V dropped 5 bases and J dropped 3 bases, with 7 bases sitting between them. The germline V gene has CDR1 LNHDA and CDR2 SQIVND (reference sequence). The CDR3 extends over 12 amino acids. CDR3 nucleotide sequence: TGTGCCAGTAGTCGGTCACACACTGAAGCTTTCTTT. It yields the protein CASSRSHTEAFF. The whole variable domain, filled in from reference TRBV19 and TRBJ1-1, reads DGGITQSPKYLFRKEGQNVTLSCEQNLNHDAMYWYRQDPGQGLRLIYYSQIVNDFQKGDIAEGYSVSREKKESFPLTVTSAQKNPTAFYLCASSRSHTEAFFGQGTRLTVV.

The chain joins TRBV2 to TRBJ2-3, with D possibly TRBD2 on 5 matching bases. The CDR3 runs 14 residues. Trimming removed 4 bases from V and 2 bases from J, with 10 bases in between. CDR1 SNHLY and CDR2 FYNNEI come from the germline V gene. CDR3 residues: CASSVLRDTDTQYF. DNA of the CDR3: TGTGCCAGCAGTGTTTTACGGGACACAGATACGCAGTATTTT.

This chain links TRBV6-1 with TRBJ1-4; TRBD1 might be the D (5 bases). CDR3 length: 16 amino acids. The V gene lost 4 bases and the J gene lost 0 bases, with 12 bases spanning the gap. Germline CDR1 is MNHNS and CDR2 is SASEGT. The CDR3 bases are TGTGCCAGCAGTGTCAGTGCAGGGTCAACTAATGAAAAACTGTTTTTT. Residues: CASSVSAGSTNEKLFF.

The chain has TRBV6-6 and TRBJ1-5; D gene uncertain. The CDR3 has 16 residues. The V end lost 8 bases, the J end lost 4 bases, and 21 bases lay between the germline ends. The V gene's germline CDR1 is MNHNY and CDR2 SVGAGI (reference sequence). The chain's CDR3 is CASCVDLAGGNQPQHF. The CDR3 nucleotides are TGTGCCAGCTGCGTTGACCTGGCAGGAGGGAATCAGCCCCAGCATTTT.

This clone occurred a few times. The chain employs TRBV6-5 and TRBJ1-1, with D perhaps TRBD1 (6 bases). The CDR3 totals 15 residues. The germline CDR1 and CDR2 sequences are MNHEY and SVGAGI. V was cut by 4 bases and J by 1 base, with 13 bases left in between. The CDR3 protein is CASSWTRDTNTEAFF. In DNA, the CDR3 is TGTGCCAGCAGTTGGACCCGGGACACGAACACTGAAGCTTTCTTT.

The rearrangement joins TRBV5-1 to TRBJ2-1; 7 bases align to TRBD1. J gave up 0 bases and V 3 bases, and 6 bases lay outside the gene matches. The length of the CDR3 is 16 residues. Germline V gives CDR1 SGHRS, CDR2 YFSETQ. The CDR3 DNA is TGCGCCAGCAGCTCTTCGGACAGGAGCTCCTACAATGAGCAGTTCTTC. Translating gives CASSSSDRSSYNEQFF. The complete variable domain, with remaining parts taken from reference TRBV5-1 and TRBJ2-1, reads KAGVTQTPRYLIKTRGQQVTLSCSPISGHRSVSWYQQTPGQGLQFLFEYFSETQRNKGNFPGRFSGRQFSNSRSEMNVSTLELGDSALYLCASSSSDRSSYNEQFFGPGTRLTVL.

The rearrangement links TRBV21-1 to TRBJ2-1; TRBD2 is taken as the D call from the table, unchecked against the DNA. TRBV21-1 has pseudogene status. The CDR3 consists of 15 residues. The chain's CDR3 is CASSINGGAAGEQFF. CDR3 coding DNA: TGTGCCAGCAGTATTAACGGGGGGGCTGCGGGTGAGCAGTTCTTC.

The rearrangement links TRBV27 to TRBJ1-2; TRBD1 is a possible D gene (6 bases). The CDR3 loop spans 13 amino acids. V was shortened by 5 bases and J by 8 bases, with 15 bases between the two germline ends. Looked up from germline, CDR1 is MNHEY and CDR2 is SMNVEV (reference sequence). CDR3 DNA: TGTGCCAGCAGTGGGGGGGCGGCCTGGGGCTACACCTTC. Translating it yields CASSGGAAWGYTF.

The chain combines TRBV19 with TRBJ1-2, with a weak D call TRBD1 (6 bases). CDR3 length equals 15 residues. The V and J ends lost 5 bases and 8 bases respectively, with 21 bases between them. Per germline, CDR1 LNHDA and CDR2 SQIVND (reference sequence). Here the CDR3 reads CASSVSTGFGWGYTF. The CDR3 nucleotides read TGTGCCAGTAGTGTTTCCACAGGGTTCGGTTGGGGCTACACCTTC. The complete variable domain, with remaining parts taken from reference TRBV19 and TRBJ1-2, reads DGGITQSPKYLFRKEGQNVTLSCEQNLNHDAMYWYRQDPGQGLRLIYYSQIVNDFQKGDIAEGYSVSREKKESFPLTVTSAQKNPTAFYLCASSVSTGFGWGYTFGSGTRLTVV.

CDR3 sequence reads: CASSPRTGGTGNTIYF. The CDR3 DNA sequence: TGTGCCAGCAGCCCGAGGACAGGGGGGACTGGAAACACCATATATTTT. V gene TRBV9 combines with J gene TRBJ1-3, with 10 bases that match TRBD1. CDR3 length equals 16 residues. V trimming: 4 bases; J trimming: 2 bases; junction bases outside the gene matches: 6. The germline CDR1 and CDR2 sequences are SGDLS and YYNGEE.

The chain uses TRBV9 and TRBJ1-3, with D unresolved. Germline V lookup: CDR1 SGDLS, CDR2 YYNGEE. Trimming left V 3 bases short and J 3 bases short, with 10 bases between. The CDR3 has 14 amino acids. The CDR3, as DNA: TGTGCCAGCAGCGAGGAGTCAAGTGGAAACACCATATATTTT. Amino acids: CASSEESSGNTIYF.

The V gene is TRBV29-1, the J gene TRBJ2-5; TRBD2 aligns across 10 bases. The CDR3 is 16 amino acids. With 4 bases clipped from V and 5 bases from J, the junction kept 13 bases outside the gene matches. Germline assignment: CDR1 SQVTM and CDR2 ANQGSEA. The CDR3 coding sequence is TGCAGCGTTGTCGGTATGGGTAGCGGGAGGTTTGAGACCCAGTACTTC. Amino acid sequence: CSVVGMGSGRFETQYF.

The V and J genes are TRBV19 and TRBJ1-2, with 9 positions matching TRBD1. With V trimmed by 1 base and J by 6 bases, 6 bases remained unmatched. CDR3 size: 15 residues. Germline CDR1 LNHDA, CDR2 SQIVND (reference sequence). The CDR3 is CASSIAPDRGNGYTF. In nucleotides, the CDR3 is TGTGCCAGTAGTATAGCCCCGGACAGGGGAAATGGCTACACCTTC.

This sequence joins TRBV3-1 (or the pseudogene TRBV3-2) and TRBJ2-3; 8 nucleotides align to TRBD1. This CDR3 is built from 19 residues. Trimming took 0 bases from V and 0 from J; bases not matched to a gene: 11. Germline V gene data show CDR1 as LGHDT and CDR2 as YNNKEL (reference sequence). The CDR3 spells CASSQDPSGQGRSTDTQYF. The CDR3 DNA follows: TGTGCCAGCAGCCAAGACCCCTCCGGACAGGGTAGGAGCACAGATACGCAGTATTTT.

The CDR3 loop is CASSTGLAGGTGELFF. CDR3 nucleotide sequence: TGTGCCAGCAGCACTGGACTAGCGGGAGGCACCGGGGAGCTGTTTTTT. V usage is TRBV7-2 and J usage is TRBJ2-2, with 14 bases aligning to TRBD2. The length of the CDR3 is 16 residues. CDR1 and CDR2 from the germline V gene are SGHTA and FQGNSA. V shed 5 bases and J 4 bases; nucleotides not matched to a gene: 3.

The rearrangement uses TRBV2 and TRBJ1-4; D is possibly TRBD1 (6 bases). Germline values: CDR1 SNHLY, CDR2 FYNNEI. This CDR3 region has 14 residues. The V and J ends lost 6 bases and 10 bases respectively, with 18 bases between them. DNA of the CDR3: TGTGCCAGCAGGTCCGGGACAATAGCCGGAAAACTGTTTTTT. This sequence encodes CASRSGTIAGKLFF. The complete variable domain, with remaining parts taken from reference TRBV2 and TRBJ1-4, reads EPEVTQTPSHQVTQMGQEVILRCVPISNHLYFYWYRQILGQKVEFLVSFYNNEISEKSEIFDDQFSVERPDGSNFTLKIRSTKLEDSAMYFCASRSGTIAGKLFFGSGTQLSVL.

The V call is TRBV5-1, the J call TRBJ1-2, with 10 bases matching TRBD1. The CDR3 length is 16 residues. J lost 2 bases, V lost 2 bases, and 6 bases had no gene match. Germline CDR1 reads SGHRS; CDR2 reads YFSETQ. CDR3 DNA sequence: TGCGCCAGCAGCTTTCAACCGGGACAGGGGAACTATGGCTACACCTTC. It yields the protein CASSFQPGQGNYGYTF.

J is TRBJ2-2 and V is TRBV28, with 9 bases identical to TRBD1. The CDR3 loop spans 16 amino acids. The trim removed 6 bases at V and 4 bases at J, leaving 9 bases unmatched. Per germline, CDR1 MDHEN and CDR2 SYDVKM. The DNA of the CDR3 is TGTGCCAGCAGACGATCCGGGACAGGGACCACCGGGGAGCTGTTTTTT. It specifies CASRRSGTGTTGELFF.

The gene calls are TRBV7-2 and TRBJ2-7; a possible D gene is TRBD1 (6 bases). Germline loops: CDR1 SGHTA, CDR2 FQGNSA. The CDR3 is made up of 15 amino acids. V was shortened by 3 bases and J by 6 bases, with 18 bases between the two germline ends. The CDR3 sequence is CASSFGYQGSGEQYF. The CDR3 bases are TGTGCCAGCAGCTTTGGCTATCAGGGGAGTGGCGAGCAGTACTTC.

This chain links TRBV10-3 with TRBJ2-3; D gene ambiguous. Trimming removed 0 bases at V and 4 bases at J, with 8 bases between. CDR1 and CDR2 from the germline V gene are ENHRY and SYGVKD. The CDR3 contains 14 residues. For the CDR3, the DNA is TGTGCCATCAGTGAGTCCACCAGTCCAGATACGCAGTATTTT. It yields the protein CAISESTSPDTQYF.

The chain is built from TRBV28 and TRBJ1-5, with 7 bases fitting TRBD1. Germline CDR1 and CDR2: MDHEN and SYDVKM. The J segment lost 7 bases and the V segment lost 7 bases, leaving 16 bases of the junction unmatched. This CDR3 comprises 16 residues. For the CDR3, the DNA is TGTGCCAGCATCGAATCAACAGGGGCCCAAATCCAGCCCCAGCATTTT. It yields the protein CASIESTGAQIQPQHF.

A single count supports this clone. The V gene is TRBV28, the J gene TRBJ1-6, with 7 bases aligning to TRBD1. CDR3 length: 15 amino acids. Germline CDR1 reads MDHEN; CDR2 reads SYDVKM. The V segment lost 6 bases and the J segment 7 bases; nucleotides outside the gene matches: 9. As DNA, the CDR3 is TGTGCCAGCAGGTTGACAGGGATTAGGAATTCACCCCTCCACTTT. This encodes CASRLTGIRNSPLHF. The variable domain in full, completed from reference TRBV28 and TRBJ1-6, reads DVKVTQSSRYLVKRTGEKVFLECVQDMDHENMFWYRQDPGLGLRLIYFSYDVKMKEKGDIPEGYSVSREKKERFSLILESASTNQTSMYLCASRLTGIRNSPLHFGNGTRLTVT.

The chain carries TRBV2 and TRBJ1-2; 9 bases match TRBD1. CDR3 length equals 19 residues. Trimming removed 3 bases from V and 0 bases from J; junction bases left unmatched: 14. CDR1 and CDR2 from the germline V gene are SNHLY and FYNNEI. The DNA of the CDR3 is TGTGCCAGCAGTGATTCCCCCGGGACAGGGATTCGCGCTAACTATGGCTACACCTTC. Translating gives CASSDSPGTGIRANYGYTF. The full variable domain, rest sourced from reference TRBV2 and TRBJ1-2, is EPEVTQTPSHQVTQMGQEVILRCVPISNHLYFYWYRQILGQKVEFLVSFYNNEISEKSEIFDDQFSVERPDGSNFTLKIRSTKLEDSAMYFCASSDSPGTGIRANYGYTFGSGTRLTVV.

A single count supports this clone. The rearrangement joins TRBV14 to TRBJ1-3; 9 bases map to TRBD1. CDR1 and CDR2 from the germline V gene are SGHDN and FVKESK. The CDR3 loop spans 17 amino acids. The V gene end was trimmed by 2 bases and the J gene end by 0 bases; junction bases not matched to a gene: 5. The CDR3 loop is CASSQTGQGTSGNTIYF. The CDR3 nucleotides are TGTGCCAGCAGCCAAACGGGACAGGGAACCTCTGGAAACACCATATATTTT.

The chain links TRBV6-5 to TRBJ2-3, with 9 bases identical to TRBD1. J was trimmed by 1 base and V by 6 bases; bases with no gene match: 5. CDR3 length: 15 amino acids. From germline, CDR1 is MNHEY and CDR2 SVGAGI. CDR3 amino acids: CASRGQGTGTDTQYF. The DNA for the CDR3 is TGTGCCAGCAGAGGACAGGGGACGGGCACAGATACGCAGTATTTT.

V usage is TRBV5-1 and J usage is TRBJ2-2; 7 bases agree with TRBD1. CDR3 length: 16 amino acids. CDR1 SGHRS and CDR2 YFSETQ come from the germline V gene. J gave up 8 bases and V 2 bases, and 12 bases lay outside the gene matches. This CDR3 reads CASSLLQGDVRGELFF. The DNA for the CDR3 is TGCGCCAGCAGCTTACTTCAGGGGGACGTCCGAGGGGAGCTGTTTTTT. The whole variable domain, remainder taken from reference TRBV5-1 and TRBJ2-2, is KAGVTQTPRYLIKTRGQQVTLSCSPISGHRSVSWYQQTPGQGLQFLFEYFSETQRNKGNFPGRFSGRQFSNSRSEMNVSTLELGDSALYLCASSLLQGDVRGELFFGEGSRLTVL.